The rows below give T cell receptor beta chains drawn from one sample of a study of shared clonotypes between healthy human individuals. Profiling relied on immunoSEQ multiplex PCR, and the TCRdb table lists in-frame clones only, not all of them. The sample contains about 2.4 million clones, roughly 93% of which appear only once. Sequencing was done on a sample of naive CD4+ T cells from PBMCs. All receptors come from a man between 18 and 29 years old in good health. Some clones in this sample may be carry-over from other donors' samples. CDR3s include the opening cysteine and the closing phenylalanine or tryptophan. D genes are given only for firm matches. Clone size is shown for a subset of rows, as once, few, many or a class of expanded clone.

J gene,D gene,clone size,V gene,CDR3 length,CDR3 protein,CDR3 DNA
TRBJ1-5,.,once,TRBV7-8,14,CASGRGDRNQPQHF,TGTGCCAGTGGGCGGGGCGACCGCAATCAGCCCCAGCATTTT
TRBJ1-4,.,.,TRBV30,14,CAARGRNINEKLFF,TGTGCGGCACGGGGCAGGAACATAAATGAAAAACTGTTTTTT
TRBJ2-5,.,.,TRBV14,15,CASSPGSRGGETQYF,TGTGCCAGCAGCCCGGGGTCTCGAGGGGGAGAGACCCAGTACTTC
TRBJ1-2,.,once,TRBV15,15,CATFSGGARGYGYTF,TGTGCCACCTTCAGCGGGGGGGCGCGGGGCTATGGCTACACCTTC
TRBJ1-1,TRBD1,.,TRBV7-3,14,CASSSNRGSAEAFF,TGTGCCAGCAGCTCCAACAGGGGGAGCGCTGAAGCTTTCTTT
TRBJ1-1,.,few,TRBV30,13,CAWSPVSHTEAFF,TGTGCCTGGAGTCCCGTCAGTCACACTGAAGCTTTCTTT
TRBJ1-1,TRBD1,.,TRBV18,12,CASSPLQGGAFF,TGTGCCAGCTCACCTCTGCAGGGGGGAGCTTTCTTT
TRBJ2-1,.,.,TRBV10-3,13,CATGQTPYNEQFF,TGTGCCACAGGACAGACCCCCTACAATGAGCAGTTCTTC
TRBJ2-3,TRBD2,once,TRBV20-1,11,CSWGWEGTQYF,TGCAGTTGGGGTTGGGAGGGTACGCAGTATTTT
TRBJ2-7,.,.,TRBV6-1,11,CASTKDYEQYF,TGTGCCAGCACCAAGGACTACGAGCAGTACTTC
TRBJ2-7,.,.,TRBV6-1,16,CASSEAYREPPYEQYF,TGTGCCAGCAGTGAAGCGTACAGGGAGCCCCCCTACGAGCAGTACTTC
TRBJ2-3,.,.,TRBV7-3,20,CASSPTGTRGTPSSTDTQYF,TGTGCCAGCAGCCCAACCGGCACCCGAGGGACGCCATCTAGCACAGATACGCAGTATTTT
TRBJ2-3,TRBD2,.,TRBV30,13,CAWEAGGPDTQYF,TGTGCCTGGGAAGCGGGGGGGCCAGATACGCAGTATTTT
TRBJ1-2,TRBD1,.,TRBV4-3,15,CASSRETGDAYGYTF,TGCGCCAGCAGCCGAGAGACAGGGGACGCCTATGGCTACACCTTC
TRBJ2-7,TRBD2,once,TRBV28,14,CASRAAGRTYEQYF,TGTGCCAGCAGGGCAGCGGGACGGACTTACGAGCAGTACTTC
TRBJ1-2,TRBD1,few,TRBV4-2,14,CASSLDRGRRGYTF,TGTGCCAGCAGCCTGGACAGGGGGCGCCGGGGCTACACCTTC
TRBJ2-2,.,few,TRBV7-2,16,CASSLLAGLNTGELFF,TGTGCCAGCAGCTTATTGGCGGGACTGAACACCGGGGAGCTGTTTTTT
TRBJ1-2,.,.,TRBV19,11,CASRLGDGYTF,TGTGCCAGTAGGCTTGGAGATGGCTACACCTTC
TRBJ2-7,TRBD1,.,TRBV10-3,13,CAISPGTGREQYF,TGTGCCATCAGTCCCGGGACAGGGCGAGAGCAGTACTTC
TRBJ1-4,.,.,TRBV14,15,CASSQWGQTNEKLFF,TGTGCCAGCAGCCAGTGGGGGCAGACTAATGAAAAACTGTTTTTT
TRBJ2-7,TRBD2,once,TRBV10-3,16,CAISDPRYSGSNEQYF,TGTGCCATCAGTGACCCGCGGTACAGCGGGAGTAACGAGCAGTACTTC
TRBJ2-1,.,once,TRBV5-1,15,CASSPSAGSENEQFF,TGCGCCAGCAGCCCTTCGGCGGGATCTGAGAATGAGCAGTTCTTC
TRBJ2-1,TRBD1,.,TRBV5-4,18,CASSLFPNTGGAYNEQFF,TGTGCCAGCAGCTTATTCCCGAATACAGGGGGCGCCTACAATGAGCAGTTCTTC
TRBJ2-1,TRBD1,.,TRBV7-2,14,CASSLGTGYNEQFF,TGTGCCAGCAGCTTAGGGACAGGCTACAATGAGCAGTTCTTC
TRBJ1-4,.,.,TRBV6-1,14,CASSRYPSNEKLFF,TGTGCCAGCAGTCGATACCCATCTAATGAAAAACTGTTTTTT
TRBJ2-5,TRBD1,once,TRBV7-9,16,CASSASGTGGQETQYF,TGTGCCAGCAGCGCATCCGGGACAGGGGGTCAAGAGACCCAGTACTTC
TRBJ1-1,.,.,TRBV6-6,14,CASSDRIENTEAFF,TGTGCCAGCAGTGACAGGATCGAAAACACTGAAGCTTTCTTT
TRBJ2-5,.,.,TRBV15,14,CATLRWEAQETQYF,TGTGCCACCCTTAGGTGGGAAGCCCAAGAGACCCAGTACTTC
TRBJ1-3,.,.,TRBV5-1,16,CASSLAVPGSGNTIYF,TGCGCCAGCAGCTTGGCGGTCCCAGGCTCTGGAAACACCATATATTTT
TRBJ2-1,TRBD2,.,TRBV5-1,15,CASSLVAGGPPEQFF,TGCGCCAGCAGCTTGGTGGCGGGAGGGCCCCCTGAGCAGTTCTTC
TRBJ2-1,TRBD2,.,TRBV2,13,CASRGVIAGGYFF,TGTGCGTCCCGGGGGGTGATAGCGGGAGGATATTTCTTC
TRBJ2-2,.,.,TRBV7-9,13,CASSLGRTGELFF,TGTGCCAGCAGCTTAGGACGGACCGGGGAGCTGTTTTTT
TRBJ2-1,.,.,TRBV2,14,CASMMGVTYNEQFF,TGTGCCAGCATGATGGGAGTAACCTACAATGAGCAGTTCTTC
TRBJ1-2,.,.,TRBV2,15,CASSGGQGPNYGYTF,TGTGCCAGCAGTGGAGGGCAGGGACCTAACTATGGCTACACCTTC
TRBJ1-2,.,few,TRBV18,13,CASSPDTNYGYTF,TGTGCCAGCTCACCCGACACTAACTATGGCTACACCTTC
TRBJ1-5,.,.,TRBV21-1,16,CASSKDHTPSLAPQHF,TGTGCCAGCAGCAAAGATCACACGCCATCCCTAGCGCCCCAGCATTTT
TRBJ2-2,TRBD1,.,TRBV7-9,15,CASSTGTGTTGELFF,TGTGCCAGCAGCACCGGGACAGGGACCACCGGGGAGCTGTTTTTT
TRBJ2-2,.,.,TRBV15,16,CATSRDLWRAGGELFF,TGTGCCACCAGCAGAGATCTCTGGAGAGCTGGGGGGGAGCTGTTTTTT
TRBJ1-2,.,.,TRBV10-3,15,CAISESAGAAYGYTF,TGTGCCATCAGTGAAAGTGCAGGGGCAGCCTATGGCTACACCTTC
TRBJ2-2,TRBD1,.,TRBV4-2,16,CASSQQQGADTGELFF,TGTGCCAGCAGCCAACAACAGGGGGCCGACACCGGGGAGCTGTTTTTT
TRBJ1-4,.,once,TRBV18,15,CASSPGHQGNEKLFF,TGTGCCAGCTCACCGGGGCATCAGGGTAATGAAAAACTGTTTTTT
TRBJ2-7,.,.,TRBV21-1,16,CASSKVTLYSSYEQYF,TGTGCCAGCAGCAAGGTGACTCTGTACAGCTCCTACGAGCAGTACTTC
TRBJ2-3,.,.,TRBV6-4,15,CASSDSFRGADTQYF,TGTGCCAGCAGTGACTCTTTCAGGGGCGCAGATACGCAGTATTTT